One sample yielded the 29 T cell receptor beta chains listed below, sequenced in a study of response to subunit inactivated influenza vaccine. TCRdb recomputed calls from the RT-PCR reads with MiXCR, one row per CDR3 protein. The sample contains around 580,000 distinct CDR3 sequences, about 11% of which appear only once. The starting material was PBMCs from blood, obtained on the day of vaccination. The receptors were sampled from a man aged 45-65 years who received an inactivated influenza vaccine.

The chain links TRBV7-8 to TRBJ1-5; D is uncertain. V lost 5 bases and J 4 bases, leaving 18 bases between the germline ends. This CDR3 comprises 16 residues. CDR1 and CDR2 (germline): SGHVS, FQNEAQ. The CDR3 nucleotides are TGTGCCAGCAGCCATCACGAGGCGGGGATGAATCAGCCCCAGCATTTT. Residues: CASSHHEAGMNQPQHF.

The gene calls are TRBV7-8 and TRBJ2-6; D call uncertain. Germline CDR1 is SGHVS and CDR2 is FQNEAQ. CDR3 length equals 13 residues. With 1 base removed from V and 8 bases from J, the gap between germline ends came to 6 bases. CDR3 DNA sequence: TGTGCCAGCAGCTTAGGACGGTCCAACGTCCTGACTTTC. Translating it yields CASSLGRSNVLTF.

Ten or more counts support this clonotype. This chain's CDR3 is CASSLGLAGHSGETQYF. The CDR3 DNA is TGTGCCAGCAGCTTGGGACTAGCGGGACATAGCGGGGAGACCCAGTACTTC. The chain carries TRBV11-2 and TRBJ2-5, with 13 positions matching TRBD2. After removal of 3 bases from V and 5 bases from J, the junction contained 9 bases not matched to a gene. The germline gives CDR1 SGHAT, CDR2 FQNNGV. This CDR3 contains 17 residues.

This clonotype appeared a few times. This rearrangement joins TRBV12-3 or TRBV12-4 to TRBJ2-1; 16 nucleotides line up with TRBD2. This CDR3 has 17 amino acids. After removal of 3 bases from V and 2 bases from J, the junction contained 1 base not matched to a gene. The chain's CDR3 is CASSFGTSGGAYNEQFF. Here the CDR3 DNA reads TGTGCCAGCAGTTTCGGGACTAGCGGGGGGGCCTACAATGAGCAGTTCTTC.

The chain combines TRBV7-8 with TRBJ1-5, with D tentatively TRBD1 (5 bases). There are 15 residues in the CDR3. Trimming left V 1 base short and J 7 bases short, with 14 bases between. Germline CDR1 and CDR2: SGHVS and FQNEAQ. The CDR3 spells CASSLGQGVGQPQHF. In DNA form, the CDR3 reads TGTGCCAGCAGCTTAGGGCAGGGTGTAGGACAGCCCCAGCATTTT.

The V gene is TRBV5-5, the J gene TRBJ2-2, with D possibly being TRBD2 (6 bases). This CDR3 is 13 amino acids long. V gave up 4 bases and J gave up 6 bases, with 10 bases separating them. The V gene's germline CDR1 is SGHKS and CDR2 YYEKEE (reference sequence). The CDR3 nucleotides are TGTGCCAGCAGCGCCGCTAGCGCCGGGGAGCTGTTTTTT. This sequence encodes CASSAASAGELFF.

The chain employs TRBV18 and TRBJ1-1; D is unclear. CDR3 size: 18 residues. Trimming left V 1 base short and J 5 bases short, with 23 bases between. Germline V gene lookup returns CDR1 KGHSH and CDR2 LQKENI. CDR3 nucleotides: TGTGCCAGCTCACCACGCGAAGCTCGTAGGTCGGGTTTGACTGAAGCTTTCTTT. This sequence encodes CASSPREARRSGLTEAFF.

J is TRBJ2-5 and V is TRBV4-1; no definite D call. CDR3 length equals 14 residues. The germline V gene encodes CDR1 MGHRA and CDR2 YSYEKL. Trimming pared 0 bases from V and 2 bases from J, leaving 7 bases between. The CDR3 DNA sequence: TGCGCCAGCAGCCAAGACCCTAGTCAAGAGACCCAGTACTTC. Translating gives CASSQDPSQETQYF.

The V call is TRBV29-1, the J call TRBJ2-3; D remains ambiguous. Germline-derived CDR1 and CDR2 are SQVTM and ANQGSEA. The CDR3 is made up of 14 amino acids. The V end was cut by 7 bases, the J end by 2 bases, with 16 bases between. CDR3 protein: CSGVPNRITDTQYF. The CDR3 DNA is TGCAGCGGAGTGCCGAATAGAATCACAGATACGCAGTATTTT.

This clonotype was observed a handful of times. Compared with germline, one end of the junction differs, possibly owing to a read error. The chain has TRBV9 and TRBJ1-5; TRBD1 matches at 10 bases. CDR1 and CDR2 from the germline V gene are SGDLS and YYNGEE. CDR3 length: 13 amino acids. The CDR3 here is CASSDILTGGLTF. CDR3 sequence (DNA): TGTGCCAGCAGCGATATACTGACAGGGGGCCTTACTTTT.

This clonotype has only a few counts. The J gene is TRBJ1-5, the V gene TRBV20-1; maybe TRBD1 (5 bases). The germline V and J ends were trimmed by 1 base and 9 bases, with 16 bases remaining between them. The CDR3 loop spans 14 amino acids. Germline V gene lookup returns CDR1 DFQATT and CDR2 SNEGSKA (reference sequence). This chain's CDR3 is CSARVGRGAGPQHF. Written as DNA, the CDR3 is TGCAGTGCTAGAGTTGGGAGGGGAGCGGGGCCCCAGCATTTT.

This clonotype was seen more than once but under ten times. In DNA, the CDR3 is TGTGCCAGCAGTTTTGGAGTCGGATCCTACGAGCAGTACTTC. Its protein is CASSFGVGSYEQYF. This rearrangement joins TRBV12-3 or TRBV12-4 to TRBJ2-7; D call uncertain. The CDR3 contains 14 residues. V lost 3 bases and J 1 base, leaving 10 bases between the germline ends.

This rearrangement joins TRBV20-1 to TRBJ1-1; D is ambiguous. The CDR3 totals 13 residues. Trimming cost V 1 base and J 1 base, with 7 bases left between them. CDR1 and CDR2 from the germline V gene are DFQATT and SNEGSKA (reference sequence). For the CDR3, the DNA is TGCAGTGCTAGAGTCCAACCGAACACTGAAGCTTTCTTT. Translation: CSARVQPNTEAFF.

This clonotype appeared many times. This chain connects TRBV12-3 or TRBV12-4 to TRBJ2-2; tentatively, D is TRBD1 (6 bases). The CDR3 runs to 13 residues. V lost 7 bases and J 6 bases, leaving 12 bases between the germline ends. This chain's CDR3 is CASTIGGPGELFF. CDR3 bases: TGTGCCAGCACCATAGGGGGTCCCGGGGAGCTGTTTTTT.

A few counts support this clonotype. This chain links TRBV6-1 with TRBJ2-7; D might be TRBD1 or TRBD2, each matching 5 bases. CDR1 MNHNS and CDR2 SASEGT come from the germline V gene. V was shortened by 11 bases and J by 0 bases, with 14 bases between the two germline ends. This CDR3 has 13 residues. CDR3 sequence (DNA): TGTGCCGTGGGGGTCCCGAGCTCCTACGAGCAGTACTTC. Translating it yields CAVGVPSSYEQYF.

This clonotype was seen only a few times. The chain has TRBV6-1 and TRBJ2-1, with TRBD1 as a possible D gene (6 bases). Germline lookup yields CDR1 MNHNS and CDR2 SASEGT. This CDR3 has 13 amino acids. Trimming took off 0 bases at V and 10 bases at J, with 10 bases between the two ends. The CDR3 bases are TGTGCCAGCAGTGAAGCCCAGGGGTGGGAGCAGTTCTTC. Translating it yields CASSEAQGWEQFF.

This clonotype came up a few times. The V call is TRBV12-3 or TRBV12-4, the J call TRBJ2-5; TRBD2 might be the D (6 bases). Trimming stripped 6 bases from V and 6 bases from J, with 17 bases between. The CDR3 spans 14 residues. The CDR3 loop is CASRFSGLKQTQYF. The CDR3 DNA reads TGTGCCAGCAGATTTAGCGGTCTTAAGCAGACCCAGTACTTC.

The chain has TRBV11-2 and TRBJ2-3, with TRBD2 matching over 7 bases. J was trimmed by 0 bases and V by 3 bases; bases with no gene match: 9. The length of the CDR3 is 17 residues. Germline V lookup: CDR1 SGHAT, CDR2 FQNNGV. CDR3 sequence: CASSLSGTTTSTDTQYF. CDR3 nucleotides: TGTGCCAGCAGCTTGTCCGGGACTACCACTAGCACAGATACGCAGTATTTT.

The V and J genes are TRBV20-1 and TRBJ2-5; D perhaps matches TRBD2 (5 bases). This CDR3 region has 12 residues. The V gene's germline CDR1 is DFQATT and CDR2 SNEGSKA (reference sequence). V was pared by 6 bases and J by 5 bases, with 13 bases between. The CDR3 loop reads CSASWGEETQYF. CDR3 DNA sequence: TGCAGTGCCTCCTGGGGAGAGGAGACCCAGTACTTC.

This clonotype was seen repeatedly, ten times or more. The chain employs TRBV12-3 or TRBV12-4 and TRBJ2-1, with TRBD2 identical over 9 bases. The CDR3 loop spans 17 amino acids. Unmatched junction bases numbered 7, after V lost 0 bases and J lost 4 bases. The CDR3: CASSLALTSGHYNEQFF. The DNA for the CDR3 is TGTGCCAGCAGTTTAGCGCTGACTAGCGGACATTACAATGAGCAGTTCTTC.

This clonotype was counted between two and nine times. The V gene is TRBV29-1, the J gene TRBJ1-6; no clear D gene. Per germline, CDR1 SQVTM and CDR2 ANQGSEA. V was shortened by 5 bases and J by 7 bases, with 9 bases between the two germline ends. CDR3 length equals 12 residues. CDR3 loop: CSVREGNSPLHF. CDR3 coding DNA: TGCAGCGTTAGGGAGGGAAATTCACCCCTCCACTTT.

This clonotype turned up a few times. CDR3 sequence reads: CASADTATNEKLFF. Here the CDR3 DNA reads TGTGCCAGCGCTGACACCGCAACTAATGAAAAACTGTTTTTT. J is TRBJ1-4 and V is TRBV28; D gene uncertain. CDR3 length: 14 residues. Germline-derived CDR1 and CDR2 are MDHEN and SYDVKM. Deletions cut 8 bases from V and 0 bases from J, with 10 bases between.

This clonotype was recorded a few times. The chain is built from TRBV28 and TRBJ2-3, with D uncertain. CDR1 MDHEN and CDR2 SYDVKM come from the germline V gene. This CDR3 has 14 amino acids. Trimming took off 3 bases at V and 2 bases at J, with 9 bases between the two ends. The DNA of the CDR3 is TGTGCCAGCAGTTTTGTTAGGTACACAGATACGCAGTATTTT. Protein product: CASSFVRYTDTQYF.

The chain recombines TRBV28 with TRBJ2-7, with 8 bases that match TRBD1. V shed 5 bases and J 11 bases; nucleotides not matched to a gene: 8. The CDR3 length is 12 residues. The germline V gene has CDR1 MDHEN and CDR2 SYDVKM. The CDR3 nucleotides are TGTGCCAGCAGTACAGGACAGGGTGAAGAGTACTTC. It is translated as CASSTGQGEEYF.

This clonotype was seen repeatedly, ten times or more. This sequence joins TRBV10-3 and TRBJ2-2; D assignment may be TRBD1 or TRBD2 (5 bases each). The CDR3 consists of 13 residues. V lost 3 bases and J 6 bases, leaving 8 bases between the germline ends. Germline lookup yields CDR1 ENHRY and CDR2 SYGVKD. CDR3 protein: CAISDRGAGELFF. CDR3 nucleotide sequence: TGTGCCATCAGTGATAGGGGAGCCGGGGAGCTGTTTTTT.

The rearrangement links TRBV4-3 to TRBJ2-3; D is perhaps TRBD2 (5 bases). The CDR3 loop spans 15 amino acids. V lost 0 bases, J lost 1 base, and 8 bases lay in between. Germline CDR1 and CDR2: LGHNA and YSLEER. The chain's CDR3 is CASSQESRGTDTQYF. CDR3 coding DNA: TGCGCCAGCAGCCAAGAATCGCGGGGCACAGATACGCAGTATTTT.

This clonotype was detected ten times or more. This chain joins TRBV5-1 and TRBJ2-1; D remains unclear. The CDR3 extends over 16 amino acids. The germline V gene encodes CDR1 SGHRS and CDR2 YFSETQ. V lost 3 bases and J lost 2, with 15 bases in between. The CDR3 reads CASSWKGNNPYNEQFF. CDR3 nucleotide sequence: TGCGCCAGCAGCTGGAAAGGGAACAACCCCTACAATGAGCAGTTCTTC.

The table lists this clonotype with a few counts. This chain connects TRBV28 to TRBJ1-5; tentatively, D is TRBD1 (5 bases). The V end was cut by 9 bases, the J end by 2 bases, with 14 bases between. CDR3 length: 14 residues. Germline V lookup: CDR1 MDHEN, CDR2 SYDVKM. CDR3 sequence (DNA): TGTGCCAGTTCGGGCAGGGTGGGCAATCAGCCCCAGCATTTT. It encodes CASSGRVGNQPQHF.

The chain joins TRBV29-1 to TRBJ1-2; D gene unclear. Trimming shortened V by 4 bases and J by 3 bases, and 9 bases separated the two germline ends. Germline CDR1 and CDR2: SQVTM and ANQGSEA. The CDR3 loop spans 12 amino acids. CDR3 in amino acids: CSVVGVDYGYTF. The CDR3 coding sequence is TGCAGCGTTGTTGGGGTTGACTATGGCTACACCTTC.